A single sample gave rise to the 14 T cell receptor beta chains below, sequenced in a study of shared clonotypes between healthy human individuals. Repertoires were generated with immunoSEQ multiplex PCR, while TCRdb's copy carries only in-frame clones and drops some. Of approximately 2.3 million clones listed, roughly 93% are singletons. Sequencing was performed on naive CD4+ T cells from PBMCs. Specified subset: CD45RA+ positively selected. All receptors derive from a man younger than 35 in good health. Some clones in this sample may be carry-over from other donors' samples.

This chain connects TRBV5-1 to TRBJ1-4; 7 bases fit TRBD1. The trim removed 5 bases at V and 4 bases at J, leaving 8 bases unmatched. Looked up from germline, CDR1 is SGHRS and CDR2 is YFSETQ. CDR3 length: 15 amino acids. The CDR3 reads CASRFGTALNEKLFF. The CDR3 nucleotides read TGCGCCAGCAGATTTGGGACAGCGCTTAATGAAAAACTGTTTTTT.

The CDR3 nucleotides read TGTGCCAGCAGCTTACGGGCGGGCACCCAAGAGACCCAGTACTTC. Translated, it gives CASSLRAGTQETQYF. The chain uses TRBV7-3 and TRBJ2-5; D may be TRBD2 (5 bases). CDR3 length: 15 amino acids. The germline V gene encodes CDR1 SGHTA and CDR2 FQGTGA. V lost 2 bases and J lost 1, with 11 bases in between.

The CDR3 region has the DNA TGTGCCAGCAGCCCCAATACAGGGACCGAAGCTTTCTTT. It yields the protein CASSPNTGTEAFF. V is TRBV5-5 and J is TRBJ1-1, with D maybe TRBD1 (6 bases). The CDR3 covers 13 residues. Trimming removed 4 bases at V and 8 bases at J, with 15 bases between. From germline, CDR1 is SGHKS and CDR2 YYEKEE (reference sequence).

The chain recombines TRBV6-6 with TRBJ2-1; 14 positions match TRBD2. V shed 6 bases, J shed 8 bases, and the junction held 6 bases outside the gene matches. The CDR3 length is 15 residues. Per the germline V gene, CDR1 is MNHNY and CDR2 is SVGAGI (reference sequence). In DNA form, the CDR3 reads TGTGCCAGCAGCCGACTAGCGGGAGGGCCCTATGAGCAGTTCTTC. It is translated as CASSRLAGGPYEQFF.

The genes are TRBV28 and TRBJ1-4; D is unclear. CDR3 length equals 14 residues. Looked up from germline, CDR1 is MDHEN and CDR2 is SYDVKM. Trimming cost V 4 bases and J 8 bases, with 14 bases left between them. The CDR3 DNA sequence: TGTGCCAGCAGTTCCTGGGGTCAGTACGAAAAACTGTTTTTT. This sequence encodes CASSSWGQYEKLFF.

This chain links TRBV7-2 with TRBJ2-7; TRBD2 matches at 10 bases. CDR1 SGHTA and CDR2 FQGNSA come from the germline V gene. V gave up 5 bases and J gave up 2 bases; unmatched junction bases: 9. The CDR3 is 16 residues long. This CDR3 reads CASSPRASGRAYEQYF. DNA for the CDR3: TGTGCCAGCAGCCCACGGGCAAGCGGGAGGGCCTACGAGCAGTACTTC.

This sequence joins TRBV5-4 and TRBJ2-3, with 11 bases lining up with TRBD2. In germline, CDR1 is SGHNT, CDR2 YYREEE (reference sequence). With V trimmed by 3 bases and J by 2 bases, 5 bases remained unmatched. This CDR3 spans 16 amino acids. CDR3 DNA: TGTGCCAGCAGCTATTATAGCGGGAGGGACACAGATACGCAGTATTTT. It yields the protein CASSYYSGRDTDTQYF.

This chain uses TRBV20-1 with TRBJ2-7; 7 nucleotides line up with TRBD2. The V gene end was trimmed by 6 bases and the J gene end by 7 bases; junction bases not matched to a gene: 6. Per the germline V gene, CDR1 is DFQATT and CDR2 is SNEGSKA (reference sequence). The CDR3 is made up of 11 amino acids. The CDR3: CSAPASGEQYF. The DNA of the CDR3 is TGCAGTGCGCCGGCTAGCGGTGAGCAGTACTTC.

The chain joins TRBV7-2 to TRBJ2-3; 9 bases align to TRBD2. V lost 0 bases and J lost 6; bases outside the gene matches: 16. The CDR3 is 19 residues long. Germline-derived CDR1 and CDR2 are SGHTA and FQGNSA. CDR3 protein: CASSLAPQGLAIARDTQYF. The DNA of the CDR3 is TGTGCCAGCAGCTTAGCGCCACAAGGACTAGCGATAGCCCGGGATACGCAGTATTTT.

V gene TRBV6-6 combines with J gene TRBJ1-2; weak D call: TRBD1 (5 bases). The CDR3 spans 15 residues. The V end was cut by 0 bases, the J end by 2 bases, with 10 bases between. In germline, CDR1 is MNHNY, CDR2 SVGAGI (reference sequence). The CDR3 protein is CASSYSIQGNYGYTF. CDR3 DNA sequence: TGTGCCAGCAGTTACTCGATCCAGGGAAACTATGGCTACACCTTC.

Comments on this clone: The same CDR3 is also encoded by other DNA sequences in this sample. This CDR3 is CASSYRSTDTQYF. The CDR3 nucleotides are TGTGCCAGCAGTTACCGCAGCACAGATACGCAGTATTTT. The rearrangement links TRBV6-6 to TRBJ2-3; no clear D gene. The CDR3 loop spans 13 amino acids. Trimming took off 2 bases at V and 0 bases at J, with 3 bases between the two ends. Germline-derived CDR1 and CDR2 are MNHNY and SVGAGI (reference sequence).

The chain recombines TRBV6-5 with TRBJ1-6; D is uncertain. CDR1 is MNHEY, CDR2 SVGAGI, per germline. V shed 3 bases and J shed 5 bases, with 8 bases lying between them. CDR3 length: 14 residues. The CDR3 region is CASSYNGDNSPLHF. The CDR3 nucleotides read TGTGCCAGCAGTTATAACGGGGATAATTCACCCCTCCACTTT.

This chain joins TRBV9 and TRBJ2-1, with 8 bases lining up with TRBD1. The CDR3 covers 14 residues. Germline CDR1 SGDLS, CDR2 YYNGEE. V dropped 5 bases and J dropped 9; count of bases not matched to a gene: 10. This CDR3 is CASREDRGGGEQFF. CDR3 nucleotides: TGTGCCAGCAGAGAAGACAGGGGAGGAGGTGAGCAGTTCTTC.

CDR3 nucleotides: TGTGCCAGTAGTATAGAGAGACAGAGCTACGAGCAGTACTTC. It codes for CASSIERQSYEQYF. The J gene is TRBJ2-7, the V gene TRBV19, with TRBD1 as a possible D gene (5 bases). The CDR3 is made up of 14 amino acids. The V and J ends lost 0 bases and 3 bases respectively, with 9 bases between them. The V gene's germline CDR1 is LNHDA and CDR2 SQIVND (reference sequence). Full variable domain (missing parts from reference TRBV19 and TRBJ2-7): DGGITQSPKYLFRKEGQNVTLSCEQNLNHDAMYWYRQDPGQGLRLIYYSQIVNDFQKGDIAEGYSVSREKKESFPLTVTSAQKNPTAFYLCASSIERQSYEQYFGPGTRLTVT.